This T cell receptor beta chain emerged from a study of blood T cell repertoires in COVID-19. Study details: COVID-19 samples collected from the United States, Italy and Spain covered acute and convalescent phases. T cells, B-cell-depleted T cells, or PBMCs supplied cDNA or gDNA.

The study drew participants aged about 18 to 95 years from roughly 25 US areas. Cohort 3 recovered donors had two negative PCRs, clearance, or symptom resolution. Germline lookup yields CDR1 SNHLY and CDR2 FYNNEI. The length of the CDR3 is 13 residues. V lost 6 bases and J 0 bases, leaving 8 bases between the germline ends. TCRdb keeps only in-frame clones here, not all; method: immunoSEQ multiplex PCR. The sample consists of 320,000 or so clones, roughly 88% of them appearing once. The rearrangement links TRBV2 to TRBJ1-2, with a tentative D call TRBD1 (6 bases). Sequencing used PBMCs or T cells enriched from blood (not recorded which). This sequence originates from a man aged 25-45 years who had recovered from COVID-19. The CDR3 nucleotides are TGTGCCAGCAGAGGACAGACTAACTATGGCTACACCTTC. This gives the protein CASRGQTNYGYTF.